This TCR beta chain was retrieved from a study of blood T cells in healthy people across ages. This clonotype was detected only a few times. V was pared by 2 bases and J by 0 bases, with 8 bases between. The CDR3 is made up of 16 amino acids. Using a J-beta primer mix together with a sample-barcoded 5' primer, a second PCR was run for roughly 6 to 12 cycles. A 12-random-nucleotide template-switch adaptor tagged each cDNA molecule. One entry per CDR3 protein, called by TCRdb with MiXCR from the 5' RACE reads. The sample records 700,000 or so distinct CDR3 sequences, roughly two fifths being singletons.

Sequenced input: blood. This TCR was sampled from a man older than 75 in good health. The chain has TRBV12-3 or TRBV12-4 and TRBJ2-6, with D tentatively TRBD2 (5 bases). The CDR3 sequence is CASSLSGNSGANVLTF. The CDR3 DNA sequence: TGTGCCAGCAGTTTATCGGGGAACTCTGGGGCCAACGTCCTGACTTTC.